The 23 T cell receptor beta chains presented below share a single source sample, sequenced in a study of T cell responses to AZD1222 COVID-19 vaccine. The data were produced by immunoSEQ multiplex PCR, yet TCRdb's version contains in-frame clones alone and is incomplete. The sample lists some 150,000 clones, 70% to 90% occurring once. The sample was peripheral blood, taken 28 days after the second AZD1222 dose. The receptors shown here come from an adult who received the AZD1222 COVID-19 vaccine.

V and J are TRBV6-1 and TRBJ2-5, with D hard to call. The CDR3 extends over 13 amino acids. V dropped 0 bases and J dropped 5 bases, with 7 bases sitting between them. Germline V CDR1 and CDR2: MNHNS, SASEGT. The CDR3 loop reads CASSEARVETQYF. The CDR3, as DNA: TGTGCCAGCAGTGAAGCGAGAGTGGAGACCCAGTACTTC.

The V call is TRBV5-4, the J call TRBJ2-4, with D perhaps TRBD1 or TRBD2 (7 bases each). CDR1 is SGHNT, CDR2 YYREEE, per germline (reference sequence). CDR3 length: 20 amino acids. V gave up 2 bases and J gave up 0 bases, with 24 bases separating them. This CDR3 reads CASSFFGTVGGGAAKNIQYF. DNA for the CDR3: TGTGCCAGCAGCTTTTTCGGAACAGTGGGAGGGGGCGCAGCCAAAAACATTCAGTACTTC.

The chain is built from TRBV15 and TRBJ2-1, with 7 bases aligning to TRBD1. The junction had 9 bases not matched to a gene; V was cut back by 2 bases and J by 8 bases. Germline loops: CDR1 LNHNV, CDR2 YYDKDF (reference sequence). CDR3 length: 15 amino acids. In DNA form, the CDR3 reads TGTGCCACCAGCAGACGCTCGACAGGGAACCATGAGCAGTTCTTC. Protein: CATSRRSTGNHEQFF.

The chain carries TRBV20-1 and TRBJ2-7; possible D gene TRBD2, 5 bases. Per the germline V gene, CDR1 is DFQATT and CDR2 is SNEGSKA (reference sequence). V was clipped by 2 bases and J by 9 bases, with 11 bases between them. The CDR3 spans 11 residues. The CDR3 bases are TGCAGTGCTAGATCGGGAATCGGGCAGTACTTC. Its translation: CSARSGIGQYF.

This clone was picked up a small number of times. The V call is TRBV7-9, the J call TRBJ1-1, with 8 bases fitting TRBD1. V gave up 4 bases and J gave up 3 bases; unmatched junction bases: 4. CDR1 and CDR2 from the germline V gene are SEHNR and FQNEAQ (reference sequence). The CDR3 is 14 residues long. The CDR3 sequence is CASSSDRGDTEAFF. In DNA, the CDR3 is TGTGCCAGCAGCTCCGACAGGGGCGACACTGAAGCTTTCTTT.

The rearrangement joins TRBV29-1 to TRBJ2-3; maybe TRBD1 (6 bases). The ends were cut back, 1 base at V and 0 bases at J, with 11 bases in the middle. This CDR3 is built from 15 residues. Germline CDR1 SQVTM, CDR2 ANQGSEA. CDR3 nucleotides: TGCAGCGTTGAAGTACAGGGTCTTAGCACAGATACGCAGTATTTT. Amino acid sequence: CSVEVQGLSTDTQYF.

The chain recombines TRBV7-2 with TRBJ1-6; unclear D gene. Trimming took off 8 bases at V and 0 bases at J, with 8 bases between the two ends. This CDR3 has 14 residues. CDR1 and CDR2 from the germline V gene are SGHTA and FQGNSA. The CDR3 protein is CASRGSSYNSPLHF. The CDR3 nucleotides are TGTGCCAGCCGGGGAAGCTCCTATAATTCACCCCTCCACTTT. Drawing the rest from reference TRBV7-2 and TRBJ1-6, the complete variable domain is GAGVSQSPSNKVTEKGKDVELRCDPISGHTALYWYRQSLGQGLEFLIYFQGNSAPDKSGLPSDRFSAERTGGSVSTLTIQRTQQEDSAVYLCASRGSSYNSPLHFGNGTRLTVT.

This chain links TRBV5-6 with TRBJ2-7; TRBD1 might be the D (6 bases). CDR3 length: 16 amino acids. V was pared by 1 base and J by 3 bases, with 17 bases between. The germline gives CDR1 SGHDT, CDR2 YYEEEE. DNA of the CDR3: TGTGCCAGCAGCTTGATAACAGGGCTCCGTATCTACGAGCAGTACTTC. The encoded protein is CASSLITGLRIYEQYF.

The chain carries TRBV5-4 and TRBJ1-1, with 8 bases fitting TRBD1. CDR1 is SGHNT, CDR2 YYREEE, per germline (reference sequence). V was clipped by 4 bases and J by 7 bases; unmatched bases: 6. The CDR3 is made up of 13 amino acids. The CDR3 DNA sequence: TGTGCCAGCAGCGGCCAGGGGGCTGATGAAGCTTTCTTT. It yields the protein CASSGQGADEAFF.

The chain couples TRBV4-2 to TRBJ1-5; tentatively, D is TRBD1 (6 bases). The V end was cut by 1 base, the J end by 7 bases, with 14 bases between. Germline assignment: CDR1 LGHNA and CDR2 YNFKEQ. This CDR3 is 15 amino acids long. CDR3 in DNA: TGTGCCAGCAGCCAAGTGGGGCCCAGGGGACAGCCCCAGCATTTT. This gives the protein CASSQVGPRGQPQHF.

This rearrangement joins TRBV9 to TRBJ2-1; 14 bases are shared with TRBD2. J lost 9 bases, V lost 3 bases, and 8 bases had no gene match. This CDR3 contains 16 residues. Per germline, CDR1 SGDLS and CDR2 YYNGEE. The CDR3 loop reads CASSAGLAGVRSEQFF. CDR3 DNA sequence: TGTGCCAGCAGCGCGGGACTAGCGGGGGTGAGAAGTGAGCAGTTCTTC.

The chain recombines TRBV2 with TRBJ1-5, with no clear D. Looked up from germline, CDR1 is SNHLY and CDR2 is FYNNEI. V shed 0 bases and J shed 1 base, with 4 bases lying between them. The CDR3 runs 14 residues. The CDR3 region has the DNA TGTGCCAGCAGTGAAGCAAACAGCAATCAGCCCCAGCATTTT. Translation gives CASSEANSNQPQHF.

This clone came up a few times. The chain carries TRBV20-1 and TRBJ1-2, with unresolved D. The CDR3 runs to 11 residues. V lost 3 bases and J lost 8, with 10 bases in between. CDR1 and CDR2 from the germline V gene are DFQATT and SNEGSKA (reference sequence). CDR3 coding DNA: TGCAGTGCTAGTCGGAGAGTGGGCTACACCTTC. As protein: CSASRRVGYTF.

The V and J genes are TRBV5-1 and TRBJ2-1; possibly TRBD1 or TRBD2 for D (6 bases each). The germline gives CDR1 SGHRS, CDR2 YFSETQ. Between the trimmed V and J ends, which lost 5 bases and 5 bases, there was a span of 11 bases. This CDR3 spans 13 amino acids. CDR3 nucleotides: TGCGCCAGCAGTTGGGGGGCACACAATGAGCAGTTCTTC. Its protein product is CASSWGAHNEQFF.

The rearrangement uses TRBV4-2 and TRBJ1-3; TRBD1 might be the D (6 bases). The CDR3 totals 16 residues. Trimming removed 1 base from V and 4 bases from J, with 14 bases in between. Germline V gene lookup returns CDR1 LGHNA and CDR2 YNFKEQ. CDR3 residues: CASSQGVADRGNTIYF. As DNA, the CDR3 is TGTGCCAGCAGCCAAGGGGTTGCCGACAGGGGAAACACCATATATTTT.

The chain employs TRBV12-3 or TRBV12-4 and TRBJ1-1; D is undetermined. V lost 3 bases and J lost 10, with 9 bases in between. CDR3 length: 11 amino acids. CDR3 coding DNA: TGTGCCAGCAGTTTTGGCTCTCGAGCTTTCTTT. Residues: CASSFGSRAFF.

CDR3 DNA: TGTGCCAGCAGCCTTGGAGTCGGGGAGCTGTTTTTT. Translated, it gives CASSLGVGELFF. The rearrangement links TRBV7-8 to TRBJ2-2; D remains unclear. V dropped 5 bases and J dropped 7 bases, with 8 bases sitting between them. There are 12 residues in the CDR3. Germline assignment: CDR1 SGHVS and CDR2 FQNEAQ.

This chain connects TRBV10-2 to TRBJ2-1; D possibly corresponds to TRBD2 (6 bases). The germline CDR1 and CDR2 sequences are WSHSY and SAAADI. V dropped 3 bases and J dropped 6 bases, with 18 bases sitting between them. The length of the CDR3 is 16 residues. Here the CDR3 reads CASSDLFAGQRNEQFF. The DNA for the CDR3 is TGCGCCAGCAGTGACCTTTTTGCGGGGCAGCGCAATGAGCAGTTCTTC.

The genes are TRBV7-9 and TRBJ1-5; D gene unclear. V lost 5 bases, J lost 4 bases, and 6 bases lay in between. Germline lookup yields CDR1 SEHNR and CDR2 FQNEAQ (reference sequence). The CDR3 length is 12 residues. CDR3 nucleotides: TGTGCCAGCAGCAACGTTAATCAGCCCCAGCATTTT. Translated: CASSNVNQPQHF.

The rearrangement joins TRBV7-2 to TRBJ1-1, with unresolved D. The V end lost 7 bases, the J end lost 6 bases, and 15 bases lay between the germline ends. CDR3 size: 13 residues. Germline lookup yields CDR1 SGHTA and CDR2 FQGNSA. CDR3 sequence reads: CASNPTRGAEAFF. The CDR3 DNA is TGTGCCAGCAACCCTACCCGCGGGGCTGAAGCTTTCTTT.

This clone is a singleton in its sample. V and J are TRBV5-1 and TRBJ2-6; maybe TRBD1 (7 bases). V was shortened by 6 bases and J by 0 bases, with 10 bases between the two germline ends. This CDR3 is built from 15 residues. CDR1 and CDR2 (germline): SGHRS, YFSETQ. The CDR3 spells CASMQGGSGANVLTF. CDR3 bases: TGCGCCAGCATGCAGGGGGGCTCTGGGGCCAACGTCCTGACTTTC.

The rearrangement links TRBV18 to TRBJ1-4; 11 bases map to TRBD1. V trimming: 6 bases; J trimming: 10 bases; junction bases outside the gene matches: 7. The CDR3 is 14 residues long. The germline V gene has CDR1 KGHSH and CDR2 LQKENI. DNA for the CDR3: TGTGCCAGCTCCCCGGACAGGGGGCGCGTAAAACTGTTTTTT. Translating it yields CASSPDRGRVKLFF.

CDR3 nucleotide sequence: TGTGCCAGCAGCCCAATGGGGACCCACTGGGGTGAGCAGTTCTTC. It codes for CASSPMGTHWGEQFF. V is TRBV11-2 and J is TRBJ2-1, with D possibly being TRBD1 or TRBD2 (5 bases each). Germline V gene lookup returns CDR1 SGHAT and CDR2 FQNNGV. The CDR3 is 15 residues long. The V end was cut by 5 bases, the J end by 9 bases, with 20 bases between. Full variable domain (remainder filled in from reference TRBV11-2 and TRBJ2-1): EAGVAQSPRYKIIEKRQSVAFWCNPISGHATLYWYQQILGQGPKLLIQFQNNGVVDDSQLPKDRFSAERLKGVDSTLKIQPAKLEDSAVYLCASSPMGTHWGEQFFGPGTRLTVL.